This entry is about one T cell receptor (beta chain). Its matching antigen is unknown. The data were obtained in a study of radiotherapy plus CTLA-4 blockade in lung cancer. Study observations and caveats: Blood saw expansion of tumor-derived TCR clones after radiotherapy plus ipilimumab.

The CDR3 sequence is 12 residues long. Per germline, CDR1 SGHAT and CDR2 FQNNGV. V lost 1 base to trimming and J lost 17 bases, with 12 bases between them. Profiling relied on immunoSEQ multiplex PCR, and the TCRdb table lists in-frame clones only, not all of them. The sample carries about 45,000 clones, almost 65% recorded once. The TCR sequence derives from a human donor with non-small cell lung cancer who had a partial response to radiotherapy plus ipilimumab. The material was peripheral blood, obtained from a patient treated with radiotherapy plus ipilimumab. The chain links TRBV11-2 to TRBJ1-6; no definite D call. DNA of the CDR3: TGTGCCAGCAGCTTAGGAAAGTACAAAGTCCACTTT. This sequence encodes CASSLGKYKVHF.